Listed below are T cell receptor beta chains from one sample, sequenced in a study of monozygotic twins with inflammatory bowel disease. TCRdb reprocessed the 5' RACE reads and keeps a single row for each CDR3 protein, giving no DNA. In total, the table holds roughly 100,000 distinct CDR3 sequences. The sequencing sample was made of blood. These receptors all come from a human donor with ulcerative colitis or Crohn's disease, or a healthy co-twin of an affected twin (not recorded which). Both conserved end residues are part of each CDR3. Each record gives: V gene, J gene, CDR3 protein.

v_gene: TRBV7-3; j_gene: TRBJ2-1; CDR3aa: CASSLPGRGDLRDNEQFF
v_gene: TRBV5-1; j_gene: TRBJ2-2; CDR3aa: CASSWADRVPSGELFF
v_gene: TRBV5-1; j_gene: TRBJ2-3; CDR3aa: CASSTELASTQYF
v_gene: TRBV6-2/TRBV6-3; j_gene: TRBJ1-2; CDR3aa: CASLENLRYTF
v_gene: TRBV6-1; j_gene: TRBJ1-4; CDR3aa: CASSGSGQLEKLFF
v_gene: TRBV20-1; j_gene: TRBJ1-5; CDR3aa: CSARTGQPQHF
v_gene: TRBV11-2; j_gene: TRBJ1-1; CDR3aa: CASSWTSRNTEAFF
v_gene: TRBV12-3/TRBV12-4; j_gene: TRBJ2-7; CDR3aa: CASSLGVREQYF
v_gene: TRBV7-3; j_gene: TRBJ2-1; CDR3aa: CASSLGGGASYNEQFF
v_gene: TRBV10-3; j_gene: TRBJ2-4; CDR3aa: CAISDSTIAKNIQYF
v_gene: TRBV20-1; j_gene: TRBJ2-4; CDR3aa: CSAIWVTKNIQYF
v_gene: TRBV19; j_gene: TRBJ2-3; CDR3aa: CASHPSGLSGDTQYF
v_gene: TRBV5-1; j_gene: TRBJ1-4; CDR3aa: CASSGGVANEKLFF
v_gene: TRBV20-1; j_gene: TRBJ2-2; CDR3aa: CSAFPSGRMTGELFF
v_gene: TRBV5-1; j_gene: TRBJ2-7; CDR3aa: CASRPGTGSPEQYF
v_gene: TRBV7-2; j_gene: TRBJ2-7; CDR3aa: CASSAGTALYEQYF
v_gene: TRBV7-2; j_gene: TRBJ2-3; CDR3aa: CASTFSGTQYF
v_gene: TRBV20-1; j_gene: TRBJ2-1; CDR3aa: CSAKASFYNEQFF
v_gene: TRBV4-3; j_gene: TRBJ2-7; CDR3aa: CASSQALTGDEQYF
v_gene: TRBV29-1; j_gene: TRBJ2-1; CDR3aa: CSVTRDSRFEQFF
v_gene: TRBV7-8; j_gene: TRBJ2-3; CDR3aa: CASSLAWQPTDTQYF
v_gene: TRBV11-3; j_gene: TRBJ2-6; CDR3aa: CASSDPSGANVLTF
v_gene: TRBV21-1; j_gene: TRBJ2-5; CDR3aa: CASSKGKGQETQYF
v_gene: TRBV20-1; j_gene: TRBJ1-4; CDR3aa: CSASGRGNEKLFF
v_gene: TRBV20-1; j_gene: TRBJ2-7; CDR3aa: CSARDLLQDSYEQYF
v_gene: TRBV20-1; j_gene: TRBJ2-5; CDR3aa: CSASPGEETQYF
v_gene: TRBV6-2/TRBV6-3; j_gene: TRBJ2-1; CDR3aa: CASSREWGNYNEQFF
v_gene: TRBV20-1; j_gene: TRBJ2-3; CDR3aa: CSASTLAGQRGLVADTQYF
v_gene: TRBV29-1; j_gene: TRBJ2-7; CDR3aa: CSVIGHGTYEQYF
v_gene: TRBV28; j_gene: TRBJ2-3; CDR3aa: CASSRGGTDTQYF
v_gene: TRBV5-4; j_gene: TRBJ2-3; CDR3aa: CASSRPGYSTDTQYF
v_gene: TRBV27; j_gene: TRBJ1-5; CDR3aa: CASSLSQSNQPQHF
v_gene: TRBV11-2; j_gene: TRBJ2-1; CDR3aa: CASSLASRRKNEQFF
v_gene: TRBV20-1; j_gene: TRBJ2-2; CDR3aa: CSARTSGAPNTGELFF
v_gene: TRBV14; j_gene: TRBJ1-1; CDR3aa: CTSSQPGQRNTEAFF
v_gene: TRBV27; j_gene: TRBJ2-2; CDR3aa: CASSWGGPDPSNTGELFF
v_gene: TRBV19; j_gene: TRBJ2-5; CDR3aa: CASSFTGQQETQYF
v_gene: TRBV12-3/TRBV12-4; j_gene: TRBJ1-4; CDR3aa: CASSRGDSATNEKLFF
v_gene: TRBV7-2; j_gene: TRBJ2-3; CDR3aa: CASSQPVTDTQYF
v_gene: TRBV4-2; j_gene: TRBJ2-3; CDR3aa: CASSLRGSGGTDTQYF
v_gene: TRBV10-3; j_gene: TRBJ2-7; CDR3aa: CAISAREYYEQYF
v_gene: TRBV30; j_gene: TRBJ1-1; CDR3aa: CAWSGDRGPEAFF
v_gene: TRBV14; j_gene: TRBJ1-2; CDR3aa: CASSQLSGGVDGYTF
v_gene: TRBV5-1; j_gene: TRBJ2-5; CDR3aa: CASSPSTSGGETQYF
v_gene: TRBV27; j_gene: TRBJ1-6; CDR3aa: CASSLTDRGFSPLHF
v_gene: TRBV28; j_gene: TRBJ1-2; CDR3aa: CASRSRTGSGYTF
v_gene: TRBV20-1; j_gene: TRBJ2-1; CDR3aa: CSAPKSWGYNEQFF